This T cell receptor beta chain was obtained from a study of blood T cell repertoires in COVID-19. Profiled with immunoSEQ multiplex PCR; TCRdb holds only in-frame clones, not every one. Of around 93,000 clones in the sample, 82% are singletons; the top ten hold 15% to 20%. CDR3 length: 14 amino acids. CDR1 and CDR2 (germline): SGHRS, YFSETQ. J was trimmed by 8 bases and V by 6 bases; bases with no gene match: 11. The clonotype originates from an elderly man with acute or convalescent COVID-19. The specimen sequenced was peripheral blood. This chain links TRBV5-1 with TRBJ2-1; 7 bases match TRBD1. CDR3 in DNA: TGCGCCAGCATTAGGATGACAGGGTCTGATGAGCAGTTCTTC. Protein: CASIRMTGSDEQFF.